These 5 T cell receptor beta chains share one sample of origin, sequenced in a study of T cells in localized non-small cell lung cancer. This table comes from immunoSEQ multiplex PCR, and its TCRdb copy is limited to in-frame clones, with some not included. The table shows under 95,000 clones, with 80% occurring only once. The specimen was peripheral blood, collected before any cancer treatment. These receptors were collected from a female donor older than 55 with stage I lung adenocarcinoma.

The rearrangement joins TRBV19 to TRBJ2-3, with TRBD1 as a possible D gene (6 bases). Germline V gene lookup returns CDR1 LNHDA and CDR2 SQIVND (reference sequence). The CDR3 covers 16 residues. The V end lost 6 bases, the J end lost 7 bases, and 23 bases lay between the germline ends. The CDR3 nucleotides read TGTGCCAGTAGAAGTACGGGTGGGGGCCGAGGGAATACGCAGTATTTT. It codes for CASRSTGGGRGNTQYF.

This clone has a single count. The chain links TRBV25-1 to TRBJ1-1; possibly TRBD1 for D (5 bases). In germline, CDR1 is MGHDK, CDR2 SYGVNS. Trimming pared 4 bases from V and 4 bases from J, leaving 10 bases between. CDR3 length equals 13 residues. Here the CDR3 DNA reads TGTGCCAGCAGTGCGACCGGGGGCACTGAAGCTTTCTTT. Translated: CASSATGGTEAFF.

This clone was seen many times. V gene TRBV27 combines with J gene TRBJ2-1; no definite D call. This CDR3 comprises 13 residues. Trimming pared 8 bases from V and 2 bases from J, leaving 10 bases between. Germline V lookup: CDR1 MNHEY, CDR2 SMNVEV (reference sequence). CDR3 region: CASSDPPYNEQFF. The CDR3 DNA reads as TGTGCCAGCTCTGACCCCCCCTACAATGAGCAGTTCTTC.

The V and J genes are TRBV6-6 and TRBJ1-5, with D hard to call. From germline, CDR1 is MNHNY and CDR2 SVGAGI (reference sequence). V gave up 6 bases and J gave up 3 bases, with 12 bases separating them. The CDR3 totals 14 residues. The CDR3 loop is CASSIGGNNQPQHF. DNA of the CDR3: TGTGCCAGCAGCATAGGAGGGAACAATCAGCCCCAGCATTTT.

This chain links TRBV5-4 with TRBJ1-2; D uncertain. Trimming removed 0 bases from V and 6 bases from J, with 12 bases in between. This CDR3 has 14 residues. CDR1 SGHNT and CDR2 YYREEE come from the germline V gene (reference sequence). The CDR3 reads CASSLDKYLDGYTF. For the CDR3, the DNA is TGTGCCAGCAGCTTGGATAAGTACTTGGATGGCTACACCTTC. The entire variable domain, with the rest obtained from reference TRBV5-4 and TRBJ1-2, is as follows: ETGVTQSPTHLIKTRGQQVTLRCSSQSGHNTVSWYQQALGQGPQFIFQYYREEENGRGNFPPRFSGLQFPNYSSELNVNALELDDSALYLCASSLDKYLDGYTFGSGTRLTVV.